This entry describes one T cell receptor (beta chain). The CDR3 is 14 residues long. Unmatched junction bases numbered 6, after V lost 5 bases and J lost 10 bases. Germline CDR1 reads SGHTA; CDR2 reads FQGTGA. These data originate in a study of blood T cell repertoires in COVID-19. On the study more broadly: Donors in the United States, Italy and Spain gave samples during acute or convalescent COVID-19. T cells, B-cell-depleted T cells, or PBMCs provided the cDNA or gDNA that served as material.

Authors' data handling: Nucleated cell number was recorded as an estimate derived from reference gene primer amplification. The table came from immunoSEQ multiplex PCR; TCRdb's copy has only in-frame clones and leaves some out. From that table come the V and J calls and clone size; the DNA was used to work out D and trimming. This sample yields about 250,000 clones, of which roughly 85% are seen a single time; 5.1% belongs to the top ten. The sequenced sample was peripheral blood. The receptor comes from a man aged 50 or older with active or convalescent COVID-19. The chain has TRBV7-3 and TRBJ2-2; TRBD2 matches at 11 bases. CDR3 sequence: CASSRGTSGEELFF. Written as DNA, the CDR3 is TGTGCCAGCAGCCGCGGGACTAGCGGTGAGGAGCTGTTTTTT.